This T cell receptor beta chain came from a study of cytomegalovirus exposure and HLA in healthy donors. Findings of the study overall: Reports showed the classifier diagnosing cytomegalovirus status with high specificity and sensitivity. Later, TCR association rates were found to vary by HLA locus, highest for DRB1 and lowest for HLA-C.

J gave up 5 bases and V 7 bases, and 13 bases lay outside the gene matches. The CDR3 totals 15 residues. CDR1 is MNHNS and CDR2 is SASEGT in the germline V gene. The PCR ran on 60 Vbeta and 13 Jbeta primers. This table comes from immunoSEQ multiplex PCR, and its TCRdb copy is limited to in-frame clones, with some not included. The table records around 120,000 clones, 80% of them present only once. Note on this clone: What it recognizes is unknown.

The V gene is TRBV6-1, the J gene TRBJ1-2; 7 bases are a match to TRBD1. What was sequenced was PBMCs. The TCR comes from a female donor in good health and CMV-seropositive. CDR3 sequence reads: CASTPTGQAGYGYTF. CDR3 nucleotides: TGTGCCAGCACCCCGACCGGACAGGCCGGATATGGCTACACCTTC.